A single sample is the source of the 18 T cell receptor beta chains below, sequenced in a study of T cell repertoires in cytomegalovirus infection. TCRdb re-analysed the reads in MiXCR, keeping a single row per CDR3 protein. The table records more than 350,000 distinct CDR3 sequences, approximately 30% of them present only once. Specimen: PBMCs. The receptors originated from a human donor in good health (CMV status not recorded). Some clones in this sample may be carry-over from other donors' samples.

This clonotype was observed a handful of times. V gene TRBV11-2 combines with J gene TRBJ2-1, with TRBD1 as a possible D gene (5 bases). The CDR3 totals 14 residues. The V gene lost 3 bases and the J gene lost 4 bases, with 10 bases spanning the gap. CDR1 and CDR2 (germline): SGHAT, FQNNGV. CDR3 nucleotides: TGTGCCAGCAGCTTCGACAGTCCTTACAATGAGCAGTTCTTC. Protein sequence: CASSFDSPYNEQFF.

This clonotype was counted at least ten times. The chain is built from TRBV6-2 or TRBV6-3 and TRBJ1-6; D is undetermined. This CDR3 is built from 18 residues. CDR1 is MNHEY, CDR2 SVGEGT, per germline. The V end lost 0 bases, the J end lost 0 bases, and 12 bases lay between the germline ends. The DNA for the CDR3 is TGTGCCAGCAGTTACTCAGGCGAAGGGAGCTCCTATAATTCACCCCTCCACTTT. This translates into CASSYSGEGSSYNSPLHF.

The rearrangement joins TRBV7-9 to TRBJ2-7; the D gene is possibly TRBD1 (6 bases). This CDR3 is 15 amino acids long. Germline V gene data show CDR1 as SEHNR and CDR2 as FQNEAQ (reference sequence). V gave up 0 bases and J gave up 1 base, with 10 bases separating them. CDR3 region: CASSLAGDISYEQYF. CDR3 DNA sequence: TGTGCCAGCAGCTTAGCGGGGGACATATCCTACGAGCAGTACTTC.

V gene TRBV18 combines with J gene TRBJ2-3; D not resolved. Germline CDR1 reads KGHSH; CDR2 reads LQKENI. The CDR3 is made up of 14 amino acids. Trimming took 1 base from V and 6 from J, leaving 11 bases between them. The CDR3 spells CASSPQTTVDTQYF. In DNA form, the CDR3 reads TGTGCCAGCTCACCACAAACGACGGTCGATACGCAGTATTTT.

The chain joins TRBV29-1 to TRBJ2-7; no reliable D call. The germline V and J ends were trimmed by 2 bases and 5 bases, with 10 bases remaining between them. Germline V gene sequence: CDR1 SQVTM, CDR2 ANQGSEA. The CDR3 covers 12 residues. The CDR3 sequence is CSVETRVDEQYF. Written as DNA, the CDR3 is TGCAGCGTTGAAACAAGGGTTGACGAGCAGTACTTC.

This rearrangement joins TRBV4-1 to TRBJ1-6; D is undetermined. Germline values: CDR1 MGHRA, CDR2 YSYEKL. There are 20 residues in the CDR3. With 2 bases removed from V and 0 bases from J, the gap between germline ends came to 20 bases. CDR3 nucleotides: TGCGCCAGCAGCCAACTTTCTTGGAGTACGGAGAGCTCCTATAATTCACCCCTCCACTTT. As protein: CASSQLSWSTESSYNSPLHF.

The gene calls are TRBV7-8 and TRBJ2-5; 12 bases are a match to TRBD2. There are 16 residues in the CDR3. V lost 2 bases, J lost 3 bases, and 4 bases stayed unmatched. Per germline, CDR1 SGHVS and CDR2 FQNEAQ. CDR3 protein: CASSLRASGGEETQYF. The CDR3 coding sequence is TGTGCCAGCAGCTTACGCGCTAGCGGGGGGGAAGAGACCCAGTACTTC.

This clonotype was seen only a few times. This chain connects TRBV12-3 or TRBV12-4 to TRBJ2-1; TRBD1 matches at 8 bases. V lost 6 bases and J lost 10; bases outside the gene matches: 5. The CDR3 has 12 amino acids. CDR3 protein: CASSLRDREQFF. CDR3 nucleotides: TGTGCCAGCAGCCTCCGGGACAGGGAGCAGTTCTTC.

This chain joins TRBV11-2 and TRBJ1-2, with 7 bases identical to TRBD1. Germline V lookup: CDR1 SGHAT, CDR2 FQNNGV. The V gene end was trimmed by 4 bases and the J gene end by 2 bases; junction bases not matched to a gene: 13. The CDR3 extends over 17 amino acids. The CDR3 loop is CASSSRITGQRNYGYTF. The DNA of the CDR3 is TGTGCCAGCAGCTCCAGAATCACGGGACAGAGAAACTATGGCTACACCTTC. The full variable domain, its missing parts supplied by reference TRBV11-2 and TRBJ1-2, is EAGVAQSPRYKIIEKRQSVAFWCNPISGHATLYWYQQILGQGPKLLIQFQNNGVVDDSQLPKDRFSAERLKGVDSTLKIQPAKLEDSAVYLCASSSRITGQRNYGYTFGSGTRLTVV.

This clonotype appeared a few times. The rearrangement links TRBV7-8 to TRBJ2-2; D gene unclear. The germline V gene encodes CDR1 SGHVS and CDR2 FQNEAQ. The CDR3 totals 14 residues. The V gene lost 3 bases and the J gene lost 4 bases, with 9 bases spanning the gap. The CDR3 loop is CASSFHSFTGELFF. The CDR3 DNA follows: TGTGCCAGCAGCTTTCACTCTTTCACCGGGGAGCTGTTTTTT. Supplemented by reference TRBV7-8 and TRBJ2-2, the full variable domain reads GAGVSQSPRYKVAKRGQDVALRCDPISGHVSLFWYQQALGQGPEFLTYFQNEAQLDKSGLPSDRFFAERPEGSVSTLKIQRTQQEDSAVYLCASSFHSFTGELFFGEGSRLTVL.

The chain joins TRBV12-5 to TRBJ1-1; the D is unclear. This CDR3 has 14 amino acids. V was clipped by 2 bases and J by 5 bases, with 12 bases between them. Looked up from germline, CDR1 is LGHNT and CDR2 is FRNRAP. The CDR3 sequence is CASGLNSLGTEAFF. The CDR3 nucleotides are TGTGCTAGTGGTTTGAATTCCCTGGGGACTGAAGCTTTCTTT.

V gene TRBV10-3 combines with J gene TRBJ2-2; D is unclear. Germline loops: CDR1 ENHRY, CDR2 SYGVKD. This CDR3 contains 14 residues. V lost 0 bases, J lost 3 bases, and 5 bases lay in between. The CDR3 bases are TGTGCCATCAGTGAGTCTCCCGACACCGGGGAGCTGTTTTTT. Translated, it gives CAISESPDTGELFF.

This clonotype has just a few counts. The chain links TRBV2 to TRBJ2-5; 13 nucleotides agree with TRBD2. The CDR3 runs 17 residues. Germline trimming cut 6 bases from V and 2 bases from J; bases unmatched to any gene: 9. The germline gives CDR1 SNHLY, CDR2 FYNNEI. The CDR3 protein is CASSSLGTSGAQETQYF. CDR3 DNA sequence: TGTGCCAGCAGCTCCTTGGGGACTAGCGGGGCACAAGAGACCCAGTACTTC.

This CDR3 reads CASSYRERNQPQHF. The CDR3 DNA is TGTGCCAGCAGTTACAGGGAGAGGAATCAGCCCCAGCATTTT. The chain recombines TRBV6-2 or TRBV6-3 with TRBJ1-5; no clear D gene. The CDR3 runs 14 residues. The germline V gene encodes CDR1 MNHEY and CDR2 SVGEGT. The V end was cut by 2 bases, the J end by 4 bases, with 9 bases between.

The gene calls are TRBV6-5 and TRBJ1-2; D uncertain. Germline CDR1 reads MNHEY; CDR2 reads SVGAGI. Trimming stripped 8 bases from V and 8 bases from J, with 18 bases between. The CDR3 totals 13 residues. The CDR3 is CASRRFGVGGYTF. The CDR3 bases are TGTGCCAGCCGTCGATTCGGGGTGGGCGGCTACACCTTC.

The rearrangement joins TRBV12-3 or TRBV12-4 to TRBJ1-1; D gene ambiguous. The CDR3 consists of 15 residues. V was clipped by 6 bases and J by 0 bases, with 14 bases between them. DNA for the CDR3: TGTGCCAGCAGCCCTCAAGTAACAGTGAACACTGAAGCTTTCTTT. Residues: CASSPQVTVNTEAFF.

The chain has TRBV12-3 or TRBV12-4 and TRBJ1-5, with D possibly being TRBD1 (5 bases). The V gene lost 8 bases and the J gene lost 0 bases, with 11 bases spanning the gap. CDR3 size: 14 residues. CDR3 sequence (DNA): TGTGCCAGCCCGACAGCTTATAGCAATCAGCCCCAGCATTTT. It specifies CASPTAYSNQPQHF.

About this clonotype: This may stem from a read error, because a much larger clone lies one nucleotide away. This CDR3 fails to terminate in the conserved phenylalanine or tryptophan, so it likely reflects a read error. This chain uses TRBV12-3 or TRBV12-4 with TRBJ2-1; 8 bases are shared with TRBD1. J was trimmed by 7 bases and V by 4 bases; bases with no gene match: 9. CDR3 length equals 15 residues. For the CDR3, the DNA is TGTGCCAGCAGTTCCCATGGACAGGGAAAAAATGAGCAGTTCTTA. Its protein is CASSSHGQGKNEQFL.